The 4 T cell receptor beta chains below come from one sample, sequenced in a study of blood T cell repertoires in COVID-19. Method: immunoSEQ multiplex PCR; TCRdb's copy keeps in-frame clones and lacks some. The data contain about 280,000 clones, around 83% of them singletons. Sequenced sample: PBMCs or T cells enriched from blood (not recorded which). Receptors originate from a man aged 35-49 years who had been exposed to COVID-19.

The CDR3 nucleotides read TGTGCCAGCAGACTAGCGGGAGGAGGCGAGCAGTACTTC. As protein: CASRLAGGGEQYF. The genes are TRBV12-3 or TRBV12-4 and TRBJ2-7; 12 positions agree with TRBD2. CDR3 length equals 13 residues. Unmatched junction bases numbered 3, after V lost 6 bases and J lost 6 bases.

The chain couples TRBV5-1 to TRBJ2-3, with D possibly TRBD1 on 6 matching bases. V was clipped by 0 bases and J by 3 bases, with 14 bases between them. Germline CDR1 reads SGHRS; CDR2 reads YFSETQ. This CDR3 is built from 16 residues. DNA for the CDR3: TGCGCCAGCAGCTTGGTGCTGGGGGCTTCAACAGATACGCAGTATTTT. Its protein product is CASSLVLGASTDTQYF.

The chain couples TRBV5-1 to TRBJ2-2; a possible D gene is TRBD2 (5 bases). The ends were cut back, 5 bases at V and 6 bases at J, with 14 bases in the middle. From germline, CDR1 is SGHRS and CDR2 YFSETQ. This CDR3 is built from 14 residues. The CDR3 DNA reads as TGCGCCAGCAGTTCACCCGAGGGATCCGGGGAGCTGTTTTTT. It translates to CASSSPEGSGELFF.

The chain links TRBV14 to TRBJ1-6; D remains ambiguous. Trimming removed 2 bases from V and 13 bases from J, with 9 bases in between. The CDR3 totals 12 residues. The germline CDR1 and CDR2 sequences are SGHDN and FVKESK. The CDR3 region is CASSQSEIPLHF. The CDR3, as DNA: TGTGCCAGCAGCCAAAGCGAAATCCCCCTCCACTTT.